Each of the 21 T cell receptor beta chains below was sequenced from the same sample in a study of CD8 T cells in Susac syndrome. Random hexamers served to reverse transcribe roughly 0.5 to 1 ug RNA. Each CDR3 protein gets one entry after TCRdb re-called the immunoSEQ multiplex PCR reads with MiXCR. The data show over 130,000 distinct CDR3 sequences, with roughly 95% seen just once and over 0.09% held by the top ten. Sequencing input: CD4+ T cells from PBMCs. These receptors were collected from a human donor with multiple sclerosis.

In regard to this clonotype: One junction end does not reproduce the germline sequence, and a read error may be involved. CDR3 residues: CSVRQGTSYNEQFF. The CDR3 DNA is TGCAGTGTTAGACAGGGGACATCCTACAATGAGCAGTTCTTC. This chain uses TRBV20-1 with TRBJ2-1; the match to TRBD1 covers 8 bases. Per germline, CDR1 DFQATT and CDR2 SNEGSKA (reference sequence). The CDR3 has 14 residues.

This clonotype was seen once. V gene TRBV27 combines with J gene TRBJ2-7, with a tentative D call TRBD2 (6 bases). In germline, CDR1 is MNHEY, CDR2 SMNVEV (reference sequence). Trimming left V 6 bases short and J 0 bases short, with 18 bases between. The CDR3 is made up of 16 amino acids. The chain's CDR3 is CASSSRRVAASYEQYF. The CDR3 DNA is TGTGCCAGCAGCTCCAGAAGGGTAGCGGCCTCCTACGAGCAGTACTTC.

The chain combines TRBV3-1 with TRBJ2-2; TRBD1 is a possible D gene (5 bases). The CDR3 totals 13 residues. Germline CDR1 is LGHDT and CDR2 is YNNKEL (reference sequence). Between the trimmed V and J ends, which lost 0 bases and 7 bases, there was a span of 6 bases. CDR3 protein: CASSQDQGGELFF. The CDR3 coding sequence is TGTGCCAGCAGCCAAGATCAGGGCGGGGAGCTGTTTTTT.

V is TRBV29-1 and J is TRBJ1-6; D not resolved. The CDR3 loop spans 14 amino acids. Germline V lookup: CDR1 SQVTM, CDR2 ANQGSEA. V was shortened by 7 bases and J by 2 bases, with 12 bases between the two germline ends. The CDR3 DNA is TGCAGCGCCCAGACTGGAACCTATAATTCACCCCTCCACTTT. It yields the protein CSAQTGTYNSPLHF.

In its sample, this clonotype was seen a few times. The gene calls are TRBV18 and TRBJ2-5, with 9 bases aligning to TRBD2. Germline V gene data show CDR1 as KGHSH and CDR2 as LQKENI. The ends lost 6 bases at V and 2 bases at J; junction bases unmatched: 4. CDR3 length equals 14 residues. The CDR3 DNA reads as TGTGCCAGCTCCCTGACTAGCGGTCAAGAGACCCAGTACTTC. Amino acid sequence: CASSLTSGQETQYF.

The CDR3 nucleotides are TGCAGTGCTAGGTACAGGGGGACAGATACGCAGTATTTT. Translating it yields CSARYRGTDTQYF. The J gene is TRBJ2-3, the V gene TRBV20-1; 8 positions agree with TRBD1. J lost 3 bases, V lost 3 bases, and 2 bases had no gene match. CDR3 length: 13 amino acids. Germline lookup yields CDR1 DFQATT and CDR2 SNEGSKA (reference sequence).

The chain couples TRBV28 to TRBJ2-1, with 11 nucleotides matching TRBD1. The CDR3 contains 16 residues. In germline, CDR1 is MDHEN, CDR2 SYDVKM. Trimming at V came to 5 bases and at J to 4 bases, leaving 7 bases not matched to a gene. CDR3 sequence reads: CASSRPGQGGYNEQFF. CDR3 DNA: TGTGCCAGCAGTCGACCGGGACAGGGGGGATACAATGAGCAGTTCTTC. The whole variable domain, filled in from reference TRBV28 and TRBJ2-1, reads DVKVTQSSRYLVKRTGEKVFLECVQDMDHENMFWYRQDPGLGLRLIYFSYDVKMKEKGDIPEGYSVSREKKERFSLILESASTNQTSMYLCASSRPGQGGYNEQFFGPGTRLTVL.

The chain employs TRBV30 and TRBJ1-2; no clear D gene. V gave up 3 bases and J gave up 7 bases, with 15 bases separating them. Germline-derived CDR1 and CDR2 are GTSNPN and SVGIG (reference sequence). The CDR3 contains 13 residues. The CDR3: CAWSRREGRGYTF. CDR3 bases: TGTGCCTGGAGCCGGAGGGAGGGTCGTGGCTACACCTTC. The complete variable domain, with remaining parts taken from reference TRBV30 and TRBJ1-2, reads SQTIHQWPATLVQPVGSPLSLECTVEGTSNPNLYWYRQAAGRGLQLLFYSVGIGQISSEVPQNLSASRPQDRQFILSSKKLLLSDSGFYLCAWSRREGRGYTFGSGTRLTVV.

Here the CDR3 DNA reads TGTGCCAGCAGCCAAGGGGAGAACACAGATACGCAGTATTTT. This encodes CASSQGENTDTQYF. The J gene is TRBJ2-3, the V gene TRBV4-2, with TRBD2 as a possible D gene (5 bases). The CDR3 length is 14 residues. Trimming took 1 base from V and 2 from J, leaving 7 bases between them. Germline CDR1 reads LGHNA; CDR2 reads YNFKEQ.

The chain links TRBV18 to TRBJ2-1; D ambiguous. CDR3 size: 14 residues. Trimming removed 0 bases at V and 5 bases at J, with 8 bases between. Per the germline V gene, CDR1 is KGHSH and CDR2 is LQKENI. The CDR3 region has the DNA TGTGCCAGCTCACCACCGTCCGGCGACAATGAGCAGTTCTTC. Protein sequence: CASSPPSGDNEQFF.

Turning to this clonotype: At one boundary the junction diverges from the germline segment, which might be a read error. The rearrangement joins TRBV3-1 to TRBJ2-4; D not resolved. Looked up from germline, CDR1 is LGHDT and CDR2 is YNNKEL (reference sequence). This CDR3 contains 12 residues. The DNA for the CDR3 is TGTGCCAGCAGCCAAGATGCCCACCCGGTAGTCTTC. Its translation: CASSQDAHPVVF.

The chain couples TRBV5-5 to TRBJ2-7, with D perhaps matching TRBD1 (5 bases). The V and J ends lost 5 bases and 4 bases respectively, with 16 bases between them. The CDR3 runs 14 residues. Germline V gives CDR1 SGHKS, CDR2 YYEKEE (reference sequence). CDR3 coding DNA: TGTGCCAGCAGTACTTCCCTACAGGTATACGAGCAGTACTTC. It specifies CASSTSLQVYEQYF. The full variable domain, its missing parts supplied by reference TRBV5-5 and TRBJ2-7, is DAGVTQSPTHLIKTRGQQVTLRCSPISGHKSVSWYQQVLGQGPQFIFQYYEKEERGRGNFPDRFSARQFPNYSSELNVNALLLGDSALYLCASSTSLQVYEQYFGPGTRLTVT.

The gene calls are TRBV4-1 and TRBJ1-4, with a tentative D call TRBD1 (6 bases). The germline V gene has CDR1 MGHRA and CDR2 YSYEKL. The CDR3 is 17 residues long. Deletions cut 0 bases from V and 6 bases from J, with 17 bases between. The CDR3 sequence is CASSQERGGGADEKLFF. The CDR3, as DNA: TGCGCCAGCAGCCAAGAAAGAGGAGGGGGGGCGGATGAAAAACTGTTTTTT.

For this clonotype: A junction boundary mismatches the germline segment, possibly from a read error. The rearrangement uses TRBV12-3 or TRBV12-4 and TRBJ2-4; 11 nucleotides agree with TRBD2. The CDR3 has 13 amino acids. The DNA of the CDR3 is TGTGCCAGCAGATTAGCGGGGGGGAACATTCAGTACTTC. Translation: CASRLAGGNIQYF.

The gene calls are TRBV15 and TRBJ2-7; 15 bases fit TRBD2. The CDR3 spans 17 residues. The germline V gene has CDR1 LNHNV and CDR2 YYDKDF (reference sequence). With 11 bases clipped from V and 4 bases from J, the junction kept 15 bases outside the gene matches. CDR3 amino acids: CALTRDTGLAGGYEQYF. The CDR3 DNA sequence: TGTGCCCTCACCAGAGATACAGGACTAGCGGGAGGGTACGAGCAGTACTTC.

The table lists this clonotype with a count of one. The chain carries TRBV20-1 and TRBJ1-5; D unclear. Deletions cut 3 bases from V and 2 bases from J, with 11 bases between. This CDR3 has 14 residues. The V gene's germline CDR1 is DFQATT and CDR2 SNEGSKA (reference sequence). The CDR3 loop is CSASLGPGNQPQHF. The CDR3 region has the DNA TGCAGTGCTAGCTTGGGCCCCGGCAATCAGCCCCAGCATTTT.

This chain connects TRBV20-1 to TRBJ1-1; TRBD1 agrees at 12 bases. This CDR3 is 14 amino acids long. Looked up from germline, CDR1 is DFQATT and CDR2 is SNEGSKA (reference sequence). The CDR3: CGGTGGVGNTEAFF. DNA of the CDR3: TGCGGCGGGACAGGGGGCGTCGGGAACACTGAAGCTTTCTTT.

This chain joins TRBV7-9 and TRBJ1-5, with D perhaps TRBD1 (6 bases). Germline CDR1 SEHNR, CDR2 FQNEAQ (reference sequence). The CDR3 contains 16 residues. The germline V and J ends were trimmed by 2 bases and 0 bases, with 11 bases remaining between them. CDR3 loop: CASSLQGYDSNQPQHF. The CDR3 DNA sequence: TGTGCCAGCAGCTTACAGGGGTACGATAGCAATCAGCCCCAGCATTTT.

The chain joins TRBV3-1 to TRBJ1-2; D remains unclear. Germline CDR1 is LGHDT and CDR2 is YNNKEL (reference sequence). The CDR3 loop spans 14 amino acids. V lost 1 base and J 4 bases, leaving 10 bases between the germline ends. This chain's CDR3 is CASSQAAGSYGYTF. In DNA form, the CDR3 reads TGTGCCAGCAGCCAAGCAGCCGGATCCTATGGCTACACCTTC.

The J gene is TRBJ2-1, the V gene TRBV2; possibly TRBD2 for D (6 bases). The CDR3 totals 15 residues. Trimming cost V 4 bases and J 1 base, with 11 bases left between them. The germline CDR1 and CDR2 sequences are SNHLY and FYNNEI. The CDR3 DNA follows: TGTGCCAGCAGTGGAGGAGGGCTTTCCTACAATGAGCAGTTCTTC. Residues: CASSGGGLSYNEQFF.

CDR3 protein: CASSLRADDEQFF. CDR3 nucleotide sequence: TGTGCCAGCAGTTTACGGGCAGACGATGAGCAGTTCTTC. V gene TRBV12-3 or TRBV12-4 combines with J gene TRBJ2-1; D not certain. V lost 2 bases and J lost 8, with 10 bases in between. The CDR3 has 13 residues.